This TCR beta chain was identified during a study of Tregs in tolerant kidney transplant recipients. Study observations and caveats: For some patients, primers changed over time, blocking nucleotide-level comparison. Expanding Tregs on activated donor B cells appeared to best identify donor-specific TCRbeta clones.

As to this clone: As yet, its antigen is unknown.

Using immunoSEQ multiplex PCR, the repertoire was profiled, and TCRdb retains in-frame clones only, with some absent. The sample lists roughly 70,000 clones; over 75% were seen once. This CDR3 region has 14 residues. The germline CDR1 and CDR2 sequences are SQVTM and ANQGSEA. V lost 6 bases and J 2 bases, leaving 15 bases between the germline ends. Related graft donors supplied nonmyeloablative bone marrow transplants, and mixed chimerism was transient. Unstimulated regulatory T cells (CD4+CD25+CD127-), CD4+CD25- non-regulatory cells, CD4 and CD8 cells were FACS-sorted from thawed PBMCs. This receptor was obtained from a human patient who received a combined kidney and bone marrow transplant. Some T cells could come from the graft donor. The material sequenced was CD4+ T cells from blood (PBMCs), taken 6 months after the transplant. V is TRBV29-1 and J is TRBJ2-3; D is uncertain. CDR3 protein: CSVASGLFTDTQYF. The DNA of the CDR3 is TGCAGCGTCGCTTCTGGGCTGTTCACAGATACGCAGTATTTT.